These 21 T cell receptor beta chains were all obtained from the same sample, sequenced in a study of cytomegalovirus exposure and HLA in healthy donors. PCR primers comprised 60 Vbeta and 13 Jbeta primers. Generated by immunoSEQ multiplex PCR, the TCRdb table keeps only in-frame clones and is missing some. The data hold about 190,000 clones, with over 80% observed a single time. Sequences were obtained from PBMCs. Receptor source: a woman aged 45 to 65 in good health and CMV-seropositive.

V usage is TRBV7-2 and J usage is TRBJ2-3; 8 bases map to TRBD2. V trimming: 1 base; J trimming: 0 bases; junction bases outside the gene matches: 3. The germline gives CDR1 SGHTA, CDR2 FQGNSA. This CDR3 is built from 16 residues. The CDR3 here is CASSLVAGGSTDTQYF. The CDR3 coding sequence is TGTGCCAGCAGCTTAGTTGCGGGGGGAAGCACAGATACGCAGTATTTT.

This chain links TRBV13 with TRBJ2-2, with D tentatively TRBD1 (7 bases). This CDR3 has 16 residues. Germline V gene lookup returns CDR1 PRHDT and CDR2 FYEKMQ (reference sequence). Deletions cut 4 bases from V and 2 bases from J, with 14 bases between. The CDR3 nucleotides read TGTGCCAGCAGCTGGAGGGGGACAGCCAACACCGGGGAGCTGTTTTTT. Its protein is CASSWRGTANTGELFF. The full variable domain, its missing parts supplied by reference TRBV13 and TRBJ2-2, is AAGVIQSPRHLIKEKRETATLKCYPIPRHDTVYWYQQGPGQDPQFLISFYEKMQSDKGSIPDRFSAQQFSDYHSELNMSSLELGDSALYFCASSWRGTANTGELFFGEGSRLTVL.

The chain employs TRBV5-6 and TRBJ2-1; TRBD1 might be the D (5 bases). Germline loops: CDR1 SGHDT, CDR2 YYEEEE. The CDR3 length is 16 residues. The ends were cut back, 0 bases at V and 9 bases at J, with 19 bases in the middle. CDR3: CASSLVWVLQGSEQFF. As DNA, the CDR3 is TGTGCCAGCAGCTTGGTTTGGGTGTTGCAGGGAAGTGAGCAGTTCTTC.

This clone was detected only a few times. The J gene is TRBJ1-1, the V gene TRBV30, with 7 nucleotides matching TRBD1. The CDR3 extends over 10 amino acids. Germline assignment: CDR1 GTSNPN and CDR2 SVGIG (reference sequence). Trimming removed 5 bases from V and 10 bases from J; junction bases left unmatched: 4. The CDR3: CAWEGQIAFF. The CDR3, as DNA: TGTGCCTGGGAGGGACAGATAGCTTTCTTT.

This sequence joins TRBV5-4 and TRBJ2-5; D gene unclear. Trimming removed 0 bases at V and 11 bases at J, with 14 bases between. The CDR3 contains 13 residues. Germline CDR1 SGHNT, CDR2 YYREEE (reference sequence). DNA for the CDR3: TGTGCCAGCAGCTTGGAGTTACATCCACCACAGTACTTC. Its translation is CASSLELHPPQYF.

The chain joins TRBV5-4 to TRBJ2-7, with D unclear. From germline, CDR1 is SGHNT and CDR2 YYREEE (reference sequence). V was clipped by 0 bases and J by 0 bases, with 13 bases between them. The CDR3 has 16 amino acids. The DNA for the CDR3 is TGTGCCAGCAGCTTGGAACCGGGTCTGAGCTCCTACGAGCAGTACTTC. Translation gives CASSLEPGLSSYEQYF.

CDR3 DNA sequence: TGTGCCAGCTCACCAAACCTTCAGATTTCTGGAAACACCATATATTTT. Protein: CASSPNLQISGNTIYF. The chain employs TRBV18 and TRBJ1-3; D remains unclear. Germline CDR1 reads KGHSH; CDR2 reads LQKENI. This CDR3 is 16 amino acids long. Trimming removed 2 bases at V and 1 base at J, with 12 bases between.

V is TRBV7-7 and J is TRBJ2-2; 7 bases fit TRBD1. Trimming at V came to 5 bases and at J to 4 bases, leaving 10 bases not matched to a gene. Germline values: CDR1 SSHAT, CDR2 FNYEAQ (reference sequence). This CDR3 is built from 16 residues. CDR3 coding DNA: TGTGCCAGCAGCCCTAGGACAGGACGATTCACCGGGGAGCTGTTTTTT. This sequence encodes CASSPRTGRFTGELFF.

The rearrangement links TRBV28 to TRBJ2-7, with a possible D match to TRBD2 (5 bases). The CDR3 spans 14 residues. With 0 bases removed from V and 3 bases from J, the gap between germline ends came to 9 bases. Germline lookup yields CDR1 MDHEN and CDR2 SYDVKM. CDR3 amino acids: CASSLWGEVYEQYF. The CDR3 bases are TGTGCCAGCAGTTTATGGGGAGAGGTCTACGAGCAGTACTTC. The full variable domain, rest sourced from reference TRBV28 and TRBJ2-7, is DVKVTQSSRYLVKRTGEKVFLECVQDMDHENMFWYRQDPGLGLRLIYFSYDVKMKEKGDIPEGYSVSREKKERFSLILESASTNQTSMYLCASSLWGEVYEQYFGPGTRLTVT.

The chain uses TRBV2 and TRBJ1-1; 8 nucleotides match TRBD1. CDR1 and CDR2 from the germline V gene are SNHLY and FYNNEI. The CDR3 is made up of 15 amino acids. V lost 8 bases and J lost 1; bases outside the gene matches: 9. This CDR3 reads CASRRGQGANTEAFF. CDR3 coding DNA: TGTGCCAGCCGACGTGGGCAGGGGGCGAACACTGAAGCTTTCTTT.

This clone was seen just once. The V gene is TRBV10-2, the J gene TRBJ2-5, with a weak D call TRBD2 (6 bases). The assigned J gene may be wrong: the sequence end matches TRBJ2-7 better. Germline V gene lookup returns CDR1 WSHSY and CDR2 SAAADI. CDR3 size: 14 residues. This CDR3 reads CASSVAEGTYEQYF. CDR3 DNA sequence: TGCGCCAGCAGTGTGGCCGAGGGGACTTACGAGCAGTACTTC.

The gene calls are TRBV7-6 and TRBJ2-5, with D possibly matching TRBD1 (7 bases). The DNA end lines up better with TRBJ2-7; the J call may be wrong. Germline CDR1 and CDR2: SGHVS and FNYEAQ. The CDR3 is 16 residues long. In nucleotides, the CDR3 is TGTGCCAGCAGCTTAGCGCGCCAGGGGGGACCCTACGAGCAGTACTTC. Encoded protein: CASSLARQGGPYEQYF.

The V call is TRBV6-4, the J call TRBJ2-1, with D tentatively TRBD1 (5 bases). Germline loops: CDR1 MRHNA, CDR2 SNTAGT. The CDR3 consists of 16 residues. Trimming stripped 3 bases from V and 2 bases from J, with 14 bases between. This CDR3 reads CASSEGLVGPYNEQFF. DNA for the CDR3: TGTGCCAGCAGTGAGGGGCTAGTCGGGCCCTACAATGAGCAGTTCTTC.

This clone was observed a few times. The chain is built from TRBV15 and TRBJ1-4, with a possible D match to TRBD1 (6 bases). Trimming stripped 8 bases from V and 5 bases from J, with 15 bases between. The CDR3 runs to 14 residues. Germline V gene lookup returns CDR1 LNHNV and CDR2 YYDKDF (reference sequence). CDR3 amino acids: CATSLRTANEKLFF. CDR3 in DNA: TGTGCCACCTCCCTCAGGACAGCAAATGAAAAACTGTTTTTT.

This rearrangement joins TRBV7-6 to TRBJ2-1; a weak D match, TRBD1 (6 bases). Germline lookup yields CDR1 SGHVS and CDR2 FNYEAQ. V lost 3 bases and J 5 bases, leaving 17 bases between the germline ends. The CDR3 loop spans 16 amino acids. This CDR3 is CASSFRGWQLDNEQFF. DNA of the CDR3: TGTGCCAGCAGCTTTAGGGGGTGGCAGTTAGACAATGAGCAGTTCTTC.

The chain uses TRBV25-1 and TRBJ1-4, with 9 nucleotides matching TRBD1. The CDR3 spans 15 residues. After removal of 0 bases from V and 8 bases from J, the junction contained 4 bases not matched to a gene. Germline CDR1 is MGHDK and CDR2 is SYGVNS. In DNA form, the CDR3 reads TGTGCCAGCAGTGAATATACAGGGGGCGAAGAAAAACTGTTTTTT. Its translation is CASSEYTGGEEKLFF.

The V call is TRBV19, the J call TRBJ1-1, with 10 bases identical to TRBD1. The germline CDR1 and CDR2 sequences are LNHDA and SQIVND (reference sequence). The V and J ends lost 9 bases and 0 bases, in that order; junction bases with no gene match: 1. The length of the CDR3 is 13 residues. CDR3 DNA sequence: TGTGCCAGCGGACAGGGGGTGAACACTGAAGCTTTCTTT. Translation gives CASGQGVNTEAFF.

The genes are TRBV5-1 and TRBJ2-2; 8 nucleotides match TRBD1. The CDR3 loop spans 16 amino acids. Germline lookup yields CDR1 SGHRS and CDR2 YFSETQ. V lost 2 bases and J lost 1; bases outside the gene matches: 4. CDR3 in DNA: TGCGCCAGCAGCTTCCCCGGGACAGGGAACACCGGGGAGCTGTTTTTT. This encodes CASSFPGTGNTGELFF.

CDR3 loop: CAWRGTGVTGELFF. For the CDR3, the DNA is TGTGCCTGGAGGGGGACAGGGGTCACCGGGGAGCTGTTTTTT. The V call is TRBV30, the J call TRBJ2-2; 10 nucleotides line up with TRBD1. The V and J ends lost 3 bases and 4 bases, in that order; junction bases with no gene match: 2. This CDR3 comprises 14 residues. Germline V gene data show CDR1 as GTSNPN and CDR2 as SVGIG (reference sequence).

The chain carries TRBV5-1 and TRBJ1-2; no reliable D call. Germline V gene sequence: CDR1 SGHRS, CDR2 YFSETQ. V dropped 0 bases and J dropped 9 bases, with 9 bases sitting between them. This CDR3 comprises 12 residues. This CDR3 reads CASSLAGSSYTF. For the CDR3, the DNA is TGCGCCAGCAGCTTGGCGGGGTCAAGCTACACCTTC.

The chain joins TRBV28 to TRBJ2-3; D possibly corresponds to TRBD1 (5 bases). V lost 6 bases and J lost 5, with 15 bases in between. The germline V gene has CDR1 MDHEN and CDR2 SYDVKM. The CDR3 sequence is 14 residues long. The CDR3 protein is CASSPVGVGDTQYF. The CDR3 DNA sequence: TGTGCCAGCAGCCCTGTAGGGGTTGGAGATACGCAGTATTTT. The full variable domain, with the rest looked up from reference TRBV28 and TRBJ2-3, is DVKVTQSSRYLVKRTGEKVFLECVQDMDHENMFWYRQDPGLGLRLIYFSYDVKMKEKGDIPEGYSVSREKKERFSLILESASTNQTSMYLCASSPVGVGDTQYFGPGTRLTVL.